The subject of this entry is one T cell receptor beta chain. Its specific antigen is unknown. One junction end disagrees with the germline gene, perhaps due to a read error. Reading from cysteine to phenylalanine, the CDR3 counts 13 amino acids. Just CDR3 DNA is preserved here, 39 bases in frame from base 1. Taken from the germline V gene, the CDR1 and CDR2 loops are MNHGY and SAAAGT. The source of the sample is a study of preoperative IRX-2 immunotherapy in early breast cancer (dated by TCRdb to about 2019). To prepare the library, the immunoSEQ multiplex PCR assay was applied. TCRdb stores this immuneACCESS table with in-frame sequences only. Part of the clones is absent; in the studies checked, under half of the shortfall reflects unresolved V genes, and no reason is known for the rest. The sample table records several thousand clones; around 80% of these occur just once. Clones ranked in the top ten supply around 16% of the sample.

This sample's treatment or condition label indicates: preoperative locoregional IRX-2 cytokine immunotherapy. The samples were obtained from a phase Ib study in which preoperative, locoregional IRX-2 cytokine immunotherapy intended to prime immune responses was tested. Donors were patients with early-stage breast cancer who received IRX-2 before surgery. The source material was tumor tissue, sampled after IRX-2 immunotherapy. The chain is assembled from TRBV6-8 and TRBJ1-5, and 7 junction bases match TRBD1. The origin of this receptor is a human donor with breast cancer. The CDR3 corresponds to CAISQQGSQPQHF. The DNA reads TGTGCCATCAGTCAACAGGGGAGTCAGCCCCAGCATTTT.